The clone carrying this T cell receptor beta chain was seen more than once but under ten times. Its antigen is not identified. Via MiXCR, TCRdb re-called the 5' RACE reads, giving one row per CDR3 protein. The sample carries about 430,000 distinct CDR3 sequences, under 20% recorded once. The data were obtained in a study of T cells after yellow fever vaccination. For the study at large: Some fractions had low cell numbers, and these were prepared with SMART-Seq v4 Ultra Low Input.

There are 17 residues in the CDR3. The V and J ends lost 3 bases and 4 bases respectively, with 19 bases between them. Study-level points and caveats: FACS-sorted repertoires could harbor abundant contaminating bulk-population clonotypes. Though weaker, the secondary response peaked faster, on day 5 versus 15. There was a small share of clonotypes that showed up in both the CD4 and CD8 compartments.

The receptor was isolated from a man younger than 30 who received the YFV17D yellow fever vaccine. The chain has TRBV12-3 or TRBV12-4 and TRBJ2-1, with a possible D match to TRBD1 (6 bases). Material: PBMCs, obtained before the yellow fever booster vaccination. CDR3 in DNA: TGTGCCAGCAGTTTGTTTTGGGGGACATCCCCTTACAATGAGCAGTTCTTC. It is translated as CASSLFWGTSPYNEQFF.